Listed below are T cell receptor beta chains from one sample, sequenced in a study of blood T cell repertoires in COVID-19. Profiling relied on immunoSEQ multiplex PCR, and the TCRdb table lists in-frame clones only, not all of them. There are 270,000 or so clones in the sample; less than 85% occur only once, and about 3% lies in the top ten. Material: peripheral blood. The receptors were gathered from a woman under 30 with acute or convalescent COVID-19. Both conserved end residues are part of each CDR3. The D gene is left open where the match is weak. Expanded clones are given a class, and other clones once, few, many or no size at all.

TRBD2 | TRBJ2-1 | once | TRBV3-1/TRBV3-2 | TGTGCCAGCAGCCAAGGACTAGCGGAATACAATGAGCAGTTCTTC | CASSQGLAEYNEQFF
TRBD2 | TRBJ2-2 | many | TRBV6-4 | TGTGCCAGCAGTTCGACTAGCAACGGGGAGCTGTTTTTT | CASSSTSNGELFF
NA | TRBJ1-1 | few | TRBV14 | TGTGCCAGCAGCCAAGCGTCGGGGAGGGCCTTCGAAGCTTTCTTT | CASSQASGRAFEAFF
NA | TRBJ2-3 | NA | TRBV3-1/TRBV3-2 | TGTGCCAGCAGCCAAAATAAGGGGAGCACAGATACGCAGTATTTT | CASSQNKGSTDTQYF
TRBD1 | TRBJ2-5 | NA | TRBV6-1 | TGTGCCAGCAGTGACAGACAGGGCCTCCAAGAGACCCAGTACTTC | CASSDRQGLQETQYF
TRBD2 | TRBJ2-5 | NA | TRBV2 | TGTGCCAGCAGACAACTAGCGGGACAAGAGACCCAGTACTTC | CASRQLAGQETQYF
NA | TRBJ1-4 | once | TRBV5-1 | TGCGCCAGCAGCTTGGACCCAACAGGGTCTAATGAAAAACTGTTTTTT | CASSLDPTGSNEKLFF
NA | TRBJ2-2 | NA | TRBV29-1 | TGCAGCGCTGCGTCTTTACAGGGACCTTCCAGCTCTGGGGAGCTGTTTTTT | CSAASLQGPSSSGELFF
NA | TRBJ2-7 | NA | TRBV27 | TGTGCCAGCAGTTTATCGTGGAGGGGCTTCTCATACGAGCAGTACTTC | CASSLSWRGFSYEQYF
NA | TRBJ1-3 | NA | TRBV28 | TGTGCCAGCAGTCTCATACCCGACAGCTCTGGAAACACCATATATTTT | CASSLIPDSSGNTIYF
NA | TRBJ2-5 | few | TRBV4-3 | TGCGCCAGCAGCCAAGATCTTACTAGATTAGAGACCCAGTACTTC | CASSQDLTRLETQYF
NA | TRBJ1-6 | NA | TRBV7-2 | TGTGCCAGCAGCTTAGCGGGAGAGCGAAATTCACCCCTCCACTTT | CASSLAGERNSPLHF
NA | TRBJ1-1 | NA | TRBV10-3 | TGTGCCATCAGTGAGTCAATCTCAGGGAACACTGAAGCTTTCTTT | CAISESISGNTEAFF
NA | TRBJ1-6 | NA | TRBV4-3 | TGCGCCAGCAGCCAAGGTTCTAGTTCACCCCTCCACTTT | CASSQGSSSPLHF
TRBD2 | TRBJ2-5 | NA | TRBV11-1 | TGTGCCAGCAGCTTGCAGACTAGCGGGAATCTGGAGACCCAGTACTTC | CASSLQTSGNLETQYF
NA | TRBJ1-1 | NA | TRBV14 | TGTGCCAGCAGCCCCCTAAGACCCAGGGTTACTAAGAGCACTGAAGCTTTCTTT | CASSPLRPRVTKSTEAFF
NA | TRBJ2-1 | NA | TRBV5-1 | TGCGCCAGCAGCCTTGGACAGAGCTACAATGAGCAGTTCTTC | CASSLGQSYNEQFF
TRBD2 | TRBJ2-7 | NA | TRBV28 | TGTGCCAGCAGTTGGGGCGGGAGCTCCTACGAGCAGTACTTC | CASSWGGSSYEQYF
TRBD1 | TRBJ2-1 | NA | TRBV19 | TGTGCCAGTAGGCGAGCGACAGGGATGAACAATGAGCAGTTCTTC | CASRRATGMNNEQFF
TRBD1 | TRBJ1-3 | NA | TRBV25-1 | TGTGCCAGCAGTGGACAGGGTCCCAACACCATATATTTT | CASSGQGPNTIYF
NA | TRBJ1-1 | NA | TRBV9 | TGTGCCAGCAGCGTAGTATCCCGGAACACTGAAGCTTTCTTT | CASSVVSRNTEAFF
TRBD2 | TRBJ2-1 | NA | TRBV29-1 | TGCAGCGTTGTAGCGGGAGGGCCGCTCAATGAGCAGTTCTTC | CSVVAGGPLNEQFF
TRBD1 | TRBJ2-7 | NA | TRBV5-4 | TGTGCCAGCAGCTTGGAAGGGACAGGGATCCCCTACGAGCAGTACTTC | CASSLEGTGIPYEQYF
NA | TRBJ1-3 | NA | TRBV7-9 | TGTGCCAGCAGCTTAGGGCCGGCGGCAAACACCATATATTTT | CASSLGPAANTIYF
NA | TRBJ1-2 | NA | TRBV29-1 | TGCAGCGTTGCGCCAGGGATCACGTATGGCTACACCTTC | CSVAPGITYGYTF
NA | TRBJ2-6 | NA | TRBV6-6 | TGTGCCAGCAGTTACTCGCCCGGGACTGGGGCCAACGTCCTGACTTTC | CASSYSPGTGANVLTF
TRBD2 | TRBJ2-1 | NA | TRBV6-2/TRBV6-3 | TGTGCCAGCAGTTACTACCGGACTAGCAGCAATGAGCAGTTCTTC | CASSYYRTSSNEQFF
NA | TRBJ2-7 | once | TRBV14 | TGTGCCAGCAGTTGCCTAAGTTGGGGAGATCCCGACTACGAGCAGTACTTC | CASSCLSWGDPDYEQYF
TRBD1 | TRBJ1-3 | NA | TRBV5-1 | TGCGCCAGCAGACCCGGACAGGGTCTAGGTCCTGGAAACACCATATATTTT | CASRPGQGLGPGNTIYF
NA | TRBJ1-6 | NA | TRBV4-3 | TGCGCCAGCAGCCCCCTGTGGGCCGTCCTTTCACCCCTCCACTTT | CASSPLWAVLSPLHF
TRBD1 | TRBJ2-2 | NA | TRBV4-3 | TGCGCCAGCAGCCACGGGACAGGGGAACCCGGGGAGCTGTTTTTT | CASSHGTGEPGELFF
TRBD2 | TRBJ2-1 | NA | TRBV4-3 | TGCGCCAGCAGCCAAGACGGAACTAGCGGGAGCACCCATGAGCAGTTCTTC | CASSQDGTSGSTHEQFF
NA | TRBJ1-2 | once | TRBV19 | TGTGCCAGTATCGCACAGACGAACTATGGCTACACCTTC | CASIAQTNYGYTF
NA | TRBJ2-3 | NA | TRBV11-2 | TGTGCCAGCAGGGCAACCTACAGGGTAATATACACAGATACGCAGTATTTT | CASRATYRVIYTDTQYF
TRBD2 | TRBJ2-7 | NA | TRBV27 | TGTGCCAGCAGTGCTCAGTATAGCGGGAGGGCTTACGAGCAGTACTTC | CASSAQYSGRAYEQYF
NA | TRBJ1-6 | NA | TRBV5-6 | TGTGCCAGCAGCCCCTGGGGACTGAATAATTCACCCCTCCACTTT | CASSPWGLNNSPLHF